What follows are 20 T cell receptor beta chains derived from one specimen sequenced in a study of blood T cell repertoires in COVID-19. Profiling relied on immunoSEQ multiplex PCR, and the TCRdb table lists in-frame clones only, not all of them. Counted here are about 160,000 clones, roughly 93% occurring once; the ten biggest clones make up approximately 2.2%. Sequences were obtained from peripheral blood. Source of these receptors: a man aged 18 to 30 with acute or convalescent COVID-19.

This sequence joins TRBV25-1 and TRBJ1-1, with D tentatively TRBD1 (5 bases). The V end lost 2 bases, the J end lost 0 bases, and 7 bases lay between the germline ends. The V gene's germline CDR1 is MGHDK and CDR2 SYGVNS. The CDR3 extends over 14 amino acids. The CDR3 DNA follows: TGTGCCAGCAGTGAACCAGGGCTGAACACTGAAGCTTTCTTT. It encodes CASSEPGLNTEAFF.

This sequence joins TRBV9 and TRBJ2-1; tentatively, D is TRBD1 (6 bases). Germline CDR1 is SGDLS and CDR2 is YYNGEE. The CDR3 loop spans 15 amino acids. Trimming took off 2 bases at V and 7 bases at J, with 16 bases between the two ends. CDR3 nucleotides: TGTGCCAGCAGCGTCGTGGGGGCAGGGATGAATGAGCAGTTCTTC. Translated: CASSVVGAGMNEQFF.

The chain uses TRBV7-7 and TRBJ2-1, with TRBD2 matching 9 bases. After removal of 0 bases from V and 9 bases from J, the junction contained 6 bases not matched to a gene. CDR1 is SSHAT and CDR2 is FNYEAQ in the germline V gene (reference sequence). The CDR3 covers 15 residues. Written as DNA, the CDR3 is TGTGCCAGCAGCTTAGCTAGCGGGGGTCTCGCTGAGCAGTTCTTC. Its protein is CASSLASGGLAEQFF.

This chain joins TRBV5-4 and TRBJ1-2; TRBD1 agrees at 7 bases. The CDR3 length is 13 residues. Germline lookup yields CDR1 SGHNT and CDR2 YYREEE (reference sequence). V lost 4 bases to trimming and J lost 3 bases; unmatched junction nucleotides: 3. CDR3: CASSTGVDYGYTF. The CDR3 DNA follows: TGTGCCAGCAGCACAGGGGTTGACTATGGCTACACCTTC.

The V and J genes are TRBV24-1 and TRBJ2-2; the match to TRBD1 covers 7 bases. This CDR3 is 17 amino acids long. Germline V gives CDR1 KGHDR, CDR2 SFDVKD. J gave up 1 base and V 6 bases, and 10 bases lay outside the gene matches. Here the CDR3 DNA reads TGTGCCACCAGTCGGGCGACAGGGCAAAAGAACACCGGGGAGCTGTTTTTT. Its protein is CATSRATGQKNTGELFF.

This clone was counted a single time. The rearrangement links TRBV5-1 to TRBJ2-5; the match to TRBD2 covers 7 bases. The CDR3 is 12 amino acids. J gave up 4 bases and V 7 bases, and 4 bases lay outside the gene matches. CDR1 is SGHRS, CDR2 YFSETQ, per germline. The DNA of the CDR3 is TGCGCCAGCTTTAGGGAGGGAGAGACCCAGTACTTC. It yields the protein CASFREGETQYF.

V usage is TRBV27 and J usage is TRBJ1-1; D not resolved. CDR3 length equals 14 residues. Deletions cut 8 bases from V and 0 bases from J, with 13 bases between. Germline lookup yields CDR1 MNHEY and CDR2 SMNVEV (reference sequence). The DNA of the CDR3 is TGTGCCAGCCAGTTTGCGGGGATGAACACTGAAGCTTTCTTT. It encodes CASQFAGMNTEAFF.

The gene calls are TRBV3-1 (or the pseudogene TRBV3-2) and TRBJ1-2; D gene unclear. With 4 bases removed from V and 4 bases from J, the gap between germline ends came to 10 bases. CDR1 LGHDT and CDR2 YNNKEL come from the germline V gene (reference sequence). CDR3 size: 13 residues. Here the CDR3 reads CASSLSEGYGYTF. The CDR3 region has the DNA TGTGCCAGCAGCCTCTCAGAGGGCTATGGCTACACCTTC.

V and J are TRBV12-2 and TRBJ1-2. TRBV12-2 is noted as a pseudogene. CDR3 length equals 13 residues. The CDR3 is CASRFRLNYGYTF. The CDR3 coding sequence is TGTGCAAGTCGCTTCCGGTTAAACTATGGCTACACCTTC.

The chain couples TRBV12-3 or TRBV12-4 to TRBJ1-1; TRBD1 agrees at 8 bases. Trimming at V came to 5 bases and at J to 10 bases, leaving 3 bases not matched to a gene. The CDR3 sequence is 11 residues long. CDR3 amino acids: CASSPDRGAFF. The CDR3 DNA reads as TGTGCCAGCAGTCCCGACAGGGGAGCTTTCTTT.

The chain carries TRBV5-1 and TRBJ1-1; D is ambiguous. CDR1 SGHRS and CDR2 YFSETQ come from the germline V gene. The CDR3 is 13 amino acids. The ends were cut back, 0 bases at V and 10 bases at J, with 13 bases in the middle. The CDR3 DNA is TGCGCCAGCAGCTTGGAGCGGGGTAGAGCAGCTTTCTTT. Translated: CASSLERGRAAFF.

This clone was detected only once. The genes are TRBV24-1 and TRBJ2-5; D is undetermined. Germline V gene sequence: CDR1 KGHDR, CDR2 SFDVKD. The CDR3 is 13 residues long. V lost 3 bases and J 1 base, leaving 5 bases between the germline ends. DNA of the CDR3: TGTGCCACCAGTGATCCATCCCAAGAGACCCAGTACTTC. Translating gives CATSDPSQETQYF.

The chain has TRBV6-5 and TRBJ2-5; tentatively, D is TRBD1 (6 bases). V was pared by 6 bases and J by 1 base, with 6 bases between. Germline assignment: CDR1 MNHEY and CDR2 SVGAGI. The CDR3 runs 12 residues. CDR3 protein: CASRDSQETQYF. The CDR3 region has the DNA TGTGCCAGCAGGGACAGCCAAGAGACCCAGTACTTC.

The J gene is TRBJ2-7, the V gene TRBV21-1; the D segment call TRBD1 is taken from the table without a DNA check. TRBV21-1 is a listed pseudogene. The CDR3 totals 16 residues. The CDR3 DNA reads TGTGCCAGCAGCAGGGGGCCGGGACAGGGGATATACGAGCAGTACTTC. Amino acid sequence: CASSRGPGQGIYEQYF.

The CDR3, as DNA: TGTGCCAGCAGTGCAGTCGCCGGCGGGGGGAAATATAGCAATCAGCCCCAGCATTTT. This gives the protein CASSAVAGGGKYSNQPQHF. This chain joins TRBV6-1 and TRBJ1-5; perhaps TRBD1 as D (5 bases). CDR3 size: 19 residues. Trimming removed 4 bases at V and 0 bases at J, with 22 bases between. Germline CDR1 is MNHNS and CDR2 is SASEGT.

This chain connects TRBV5-1 to TRBJ2-1; TRBD2 agrees at 7 bases. This CDR3 is built from 16 residues. CDR1 SGHRS and CDR2 YFSETQ come from the germline V gene. V trimming: 4 bases; J trimming: 1 base; junction bases outside the gene matches: 8. The CDR3 sequence: CASSSNAGGSYNEQFF. DNA of the CDR3: TGCGCCAGCAGCAGTAATGCCGGGGGGTCCTACAATGAGCAGTTCTTC.

The rearrangement uses TRBV5-5 and TRBJ1-6, with D possibly being TRBD1 (5 bases). V dropped 7 bases and J dropped 7 bases, with 15 bases sitting between them. CDR1 and CDR2 from the germline V gene are SGHKS and YYEKEE (reference sequence). This CDR3 has 14 residues. Here the CDR3 DNA reads TGTGCCAGCGTCCAGGGTCCGAGCAATTCACCCCTCCACTTT. Translation: CASVQGPSNSPLHF.

The chain has TRBV2 and TRBJ2-1; tentative D call: TRBD2 (5 bases). The CDR3 length is 13 residues. The V end lost 2 bases, the J end lost 9 bases, and 11 bases lay between the germline ends. Per germline, CDR1 SNHLY and CDR2 FYNNEI. CDR3 residues: CASSESLGGEQFF. The CDR3 nucleotides are TGTGCCAGCAGTGAATCACTAGGCGGTGAGCAGTTCTTC.

The genes are TRBV5-1 and TRBJ1-2; 8 bases match TRBD1. The CDR3 covers 15 residues. V trimming: 3 bases; J trimming: 4 bases; junction bases outside the gene matches: 8. Germline-derived CDR1 and CDR2 are SGHRS and YFSETQ. CDR3 residues: CASSSDGQGLYGYTF. The CDR3 coding sequence is TGCGCCAGCAGCTCAGACGGACAGGGCCTCTATGGCTACACCTTC.

This chain uses TRBV7-2 with TRBJ1-2, with 7 bases fitting TRBD1. Germline assignment: CDR1 SGHTA and CDR2 FQGNSA. The junction had 10 bases not matched to a gene; V was cut back by 5 bases and J by 7 bases. This CDR3 spans 14 amino acids. The CDR3 here is CASSPWQGEGGYTF. CDR3 sequence (DNA): TGTGCCAGCAGCCCTTGGCAGGGGGAAGGTGGCTACACCTTC. Combining the CDR3 with reference TRBV7-2 and TRBJ1-2 gives the whole variable domain GAGVSQSPSNKVTEKGKDVELRCDPISGHTALYWYRQSLGQGLEFLIYFQGNSAPDKSGLPSDRFSAERTGGSVSTLTIQRTQQEDSAVYLCASSPWQGEGGYTFGSGTRLTVV.